This T cell receptor (beta chain) emerged from a study of shared clonotypes between healthy human individuals (dated by TCRdb to about 2020). Background for the entire study: Three men and two women, aged 18 to 49 years, made up the cohort. For each donor, CD4 naive and CD4 memory were each run on three plates, CD8 naive on two plates, and CD8 memory on one plate. To estimate repertoire size and how much clonotype sharing occurs between individuals, the study deeply sequenced the blood TCR repertoires of roughly 5 healthy adults. Different laboratories and diverse techniques were used to prepare libraries and sequence TCR repertoires, to increase sequencing depth and limit assay-specific biases. Per donor, leukapheresis produced somewhere between about 0.94 and 9 billion PBMCs.

This clone showed up just once. Its antigen is currently not known. Within one base of it there is no much larger clone, and no base qualities were kept. The CDR3 runs 15 amino acids, cysteine and phenylalanine included. Only CDR3 DNA remains: 45 bases, in frame from the first base. Compared with germline, V lacks 3 bases and J lacks 4 bases; bases without a gene match: 4. Based on the germline V gene (reference sequence), the CDR1 and CDR2 sequences are LNHDA and SQIVND. For the CD8 naive samples, CD45RO-negative cells were positively selected for CCR7, yielding a CD45RA+CCR7+ population from which TemRA cells were excluded. The donors were healthy, HIV-negative adults with no recently reported acute infections or vaccinations. All donors were Caucasian adults living in Nashville, Tennessee, USA. Blood was obtained by leukapheresis, after which PBMCs were separated by Ficoll-Histopaque density gradient centrifugation and cryopreserved in liquid nitrogen vapor phase. Analytical flow cytometry was used to check the purity and quantity of each magnetically sorted T cell population. From each sorted fraction, genomic DNA was isolated and quantified by UV absorbance on a Nanodrop 2000c.

Overall results and qualifications from the work: Even with the large sequencing depth, rarefaction of the sorted-subset datasets indicated that sequencing was incomplete. Compared with non-shared clonotypes, the clonotypes found in all four sorted-subset donors had higher generation probabilities. Based on pairwise subsampling, the degree of clonotype sharing among donors was expected to be affected by sequencing depth. The small number of donors limited the genetic and exposure-history diversity represented. Only blood was sampled, and tissue TCR repertoires likely differ from those in blood. Around 5% of naive CD4, 3% to 3.5% of naive CD8, about 2.4% of memory CD4, and less than 0.45% of memory CD8 clonotypes were shared across four donors. Naive subsets generally had larger estimated clonotype richness than memory subsets did.

TCR CDR3 regions were amplified from genomic DNA by multiplex PCR using the deep immunoSEQ assay. Extracted genomic DNA from each cell subset was distributed evenly across all wells of several immunoSEQ 96-well plates, and each plate was treated as a replicate. For sorted subsets, each replicate PCR was loaded with roughly 200 ng genomic DNA, equivalent to 25,000 to 30,000 T cell genomes. Purified libraries were quantified with a Qubit 3.0 fluorometer, sized on a Bioanalyzer 2100, and re-quantified with the KAPA Library Quantification kit. Each immunoSEQ 96-well plate was sequenced on its own single-read 150-cycle Illumina NextSeq 550 flow cell. The original pipeline was this. Because the immunoSEQ output included only junctional sequences and no quality scores, the filtering could not be the same as the filtering used for full-length reads. To assign V/J genes and CDR3, sequences were annotated using PyIR, a Python wrapper for IgBLAST v1.9, with IMGT germline references. Reads with weak V/J assignments (E-value above 1e-6), missing CDR3, stop codons, out-of-frame junctions, or ambiguous translated residues were removed. V3J clonotypes were defined by identical inferred V gene, J gene, and CDR3 amino acid sequence. Percentage overlap between repertoires was calculated by dividing the number of shared unique clonotypes by the size of the smaller repertoire. Three approaches were used to assess repertoire richness: RTK rarefaction, the Chao1 estimator, and Recon v2.1 estimates of unobserved clonotypes. Generation probabilities for all TCRbeta clonotypes obtained by the gDNA method from several donors were computed using OLGA. TCRdb mirrors the immuneACCESS table, restricted to in-frame sequences. Some clones are absent from its copies; in checked studies, under half trace to an unresolved V gene, and the reason for the others is unknown. The V and J calls and the clone size are those of that table, but D and trimming were determined from the DNA. Within this sample are about 800,000 clones, with approximately 96% of them counted one time only. The leading ten clones occupy under 0.25% of the sample.

The chain was built from TRBV19 and TRBJ1-1; TRBD1 lines up with 11 middle nucleotides. This clonotype was obtained from a man in his thirties or forties in good health. The sample taken for sequencing was naive CD8+ T cells sorted from blood. The cell subset or site label, as the study defines it: CD45RA+CCR7+. This receptor has the CDR3 CASSIGTGGFTEAFF. The base sequence is TGTGCCAGTAGTATTGGGACAGGGGGTTTCACTGAAGCTTTCTTT. The CDR3 plus the reference TRBV19 and TRBJ1-1 genes for the other parts give the full variable domain: DGGITQSPKYLFRKEGQNVTLSCEQNLNHDAMYWYRQDPGQGLRLIYYSQIVNDFQKGDIAEGYSVSREKKESFPLTVTSAQKNPTAFYLCASSIGTGGFTEAFFGQGTRLTVV.